This T cell receptor beta chain was profiled in a study of OX40 agonist ivuxolimab in advanced cancers. Sequenced by immunoSEQ multiplex PCR; TCRdb stores in-frame clones only, minus some. Found here are 35,000 or so clones, roughly nine tenths of them singletons; the top ten hold approximately 9.7%. The CDR3 length is 13 residues. The V and J ends lost 4 bases and 6 bases respectively, with 13 bases between them. The V gene's germline CDR1 is SQVTM and CDR2 ANQGSEA. The sample here was CD4+ or CD8+ T cells sorted from blood, taken in a trial of the OX40 agonist ivuxolimab. The TCR comes from an adult with an advanced solid tumor such as melanoma, head and neck, liver or kidney cancer. The chain combines TRBV29-1 with TRBJ2-1; TRBD1 might be the D (7 bases). CDR3 loop: CSVGTGGRNEQFF. Written as DNA, the CDR3 is TGCAGCGTTGGGACAGGAGGGCGCAATGAGCAGTTCTTC.